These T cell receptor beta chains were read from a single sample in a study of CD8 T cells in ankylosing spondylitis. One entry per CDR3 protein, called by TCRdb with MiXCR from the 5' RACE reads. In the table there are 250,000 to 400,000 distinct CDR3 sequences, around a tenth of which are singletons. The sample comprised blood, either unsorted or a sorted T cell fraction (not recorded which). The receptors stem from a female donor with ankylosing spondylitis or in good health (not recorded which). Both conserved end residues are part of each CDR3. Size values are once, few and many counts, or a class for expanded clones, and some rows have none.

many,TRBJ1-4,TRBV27,CASSSNRDRNEKLFF
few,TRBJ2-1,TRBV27,CASTLRGTSGRKSYNEQFF
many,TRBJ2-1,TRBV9,CASSVNGISWNEQFF
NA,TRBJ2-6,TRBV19,CASKRAGANVLTF
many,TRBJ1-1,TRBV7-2,CASSLERFTEAFF
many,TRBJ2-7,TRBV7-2,CASSRGLGTYEQYF
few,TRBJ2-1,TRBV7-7,CASSAGTGGEYEQFF
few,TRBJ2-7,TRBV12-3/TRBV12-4,CASSSGLAYSEQYF
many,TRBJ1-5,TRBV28,CASRTGVSQPQHF
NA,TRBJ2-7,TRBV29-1,CSAPEGHEQYF
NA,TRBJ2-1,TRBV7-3,CASSLTGGGRSYEQFF
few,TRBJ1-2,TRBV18,CASSPTRLDRGYGYTF
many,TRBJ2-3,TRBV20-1,CSAITPGLAGGPTDTQYF
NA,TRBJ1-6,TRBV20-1,CSAIPGQGKNSPLHF
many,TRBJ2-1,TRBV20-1,CSARGWEVTSNEQFF
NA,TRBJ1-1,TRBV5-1,CASSLGTRQGNTEAFF
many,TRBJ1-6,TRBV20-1,CSARDAGDRANSPLHF
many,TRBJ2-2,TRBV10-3,CAISQANTGELFF
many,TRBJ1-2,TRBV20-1,CSARMTGGGGYTF
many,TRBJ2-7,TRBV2,CATVRTEVSYEQYF
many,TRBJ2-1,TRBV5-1,CASSLDPYSYNEQFF
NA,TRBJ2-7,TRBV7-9,CASSGLAESSYEQYF
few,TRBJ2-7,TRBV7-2,CASSPVAGYEQYF
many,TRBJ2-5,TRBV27,CASSLRGWREETQYF
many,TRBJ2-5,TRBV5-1,CASSLGASGAQETQYF
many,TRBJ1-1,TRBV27,CASSYLDRVGSEAFF
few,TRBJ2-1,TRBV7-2,CASSSTRWQFF
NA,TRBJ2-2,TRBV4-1,CASSGKPGQGWSGELFF
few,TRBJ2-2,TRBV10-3,CAISESRPGFRTGELFF
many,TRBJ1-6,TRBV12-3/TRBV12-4,CASRDTGIGYNSPLHF
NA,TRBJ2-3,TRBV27,CASSLTGGATDTQYF
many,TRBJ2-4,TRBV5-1,CASSGTGFSKNIQYF
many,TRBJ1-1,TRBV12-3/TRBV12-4,CASSFTGPPTEAFF
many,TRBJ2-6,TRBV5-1,CASSPRFSGANVLTF
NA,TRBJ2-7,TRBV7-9,CASSLTSGRSYEQYF
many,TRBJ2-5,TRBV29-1,CSGTRGKETQYF